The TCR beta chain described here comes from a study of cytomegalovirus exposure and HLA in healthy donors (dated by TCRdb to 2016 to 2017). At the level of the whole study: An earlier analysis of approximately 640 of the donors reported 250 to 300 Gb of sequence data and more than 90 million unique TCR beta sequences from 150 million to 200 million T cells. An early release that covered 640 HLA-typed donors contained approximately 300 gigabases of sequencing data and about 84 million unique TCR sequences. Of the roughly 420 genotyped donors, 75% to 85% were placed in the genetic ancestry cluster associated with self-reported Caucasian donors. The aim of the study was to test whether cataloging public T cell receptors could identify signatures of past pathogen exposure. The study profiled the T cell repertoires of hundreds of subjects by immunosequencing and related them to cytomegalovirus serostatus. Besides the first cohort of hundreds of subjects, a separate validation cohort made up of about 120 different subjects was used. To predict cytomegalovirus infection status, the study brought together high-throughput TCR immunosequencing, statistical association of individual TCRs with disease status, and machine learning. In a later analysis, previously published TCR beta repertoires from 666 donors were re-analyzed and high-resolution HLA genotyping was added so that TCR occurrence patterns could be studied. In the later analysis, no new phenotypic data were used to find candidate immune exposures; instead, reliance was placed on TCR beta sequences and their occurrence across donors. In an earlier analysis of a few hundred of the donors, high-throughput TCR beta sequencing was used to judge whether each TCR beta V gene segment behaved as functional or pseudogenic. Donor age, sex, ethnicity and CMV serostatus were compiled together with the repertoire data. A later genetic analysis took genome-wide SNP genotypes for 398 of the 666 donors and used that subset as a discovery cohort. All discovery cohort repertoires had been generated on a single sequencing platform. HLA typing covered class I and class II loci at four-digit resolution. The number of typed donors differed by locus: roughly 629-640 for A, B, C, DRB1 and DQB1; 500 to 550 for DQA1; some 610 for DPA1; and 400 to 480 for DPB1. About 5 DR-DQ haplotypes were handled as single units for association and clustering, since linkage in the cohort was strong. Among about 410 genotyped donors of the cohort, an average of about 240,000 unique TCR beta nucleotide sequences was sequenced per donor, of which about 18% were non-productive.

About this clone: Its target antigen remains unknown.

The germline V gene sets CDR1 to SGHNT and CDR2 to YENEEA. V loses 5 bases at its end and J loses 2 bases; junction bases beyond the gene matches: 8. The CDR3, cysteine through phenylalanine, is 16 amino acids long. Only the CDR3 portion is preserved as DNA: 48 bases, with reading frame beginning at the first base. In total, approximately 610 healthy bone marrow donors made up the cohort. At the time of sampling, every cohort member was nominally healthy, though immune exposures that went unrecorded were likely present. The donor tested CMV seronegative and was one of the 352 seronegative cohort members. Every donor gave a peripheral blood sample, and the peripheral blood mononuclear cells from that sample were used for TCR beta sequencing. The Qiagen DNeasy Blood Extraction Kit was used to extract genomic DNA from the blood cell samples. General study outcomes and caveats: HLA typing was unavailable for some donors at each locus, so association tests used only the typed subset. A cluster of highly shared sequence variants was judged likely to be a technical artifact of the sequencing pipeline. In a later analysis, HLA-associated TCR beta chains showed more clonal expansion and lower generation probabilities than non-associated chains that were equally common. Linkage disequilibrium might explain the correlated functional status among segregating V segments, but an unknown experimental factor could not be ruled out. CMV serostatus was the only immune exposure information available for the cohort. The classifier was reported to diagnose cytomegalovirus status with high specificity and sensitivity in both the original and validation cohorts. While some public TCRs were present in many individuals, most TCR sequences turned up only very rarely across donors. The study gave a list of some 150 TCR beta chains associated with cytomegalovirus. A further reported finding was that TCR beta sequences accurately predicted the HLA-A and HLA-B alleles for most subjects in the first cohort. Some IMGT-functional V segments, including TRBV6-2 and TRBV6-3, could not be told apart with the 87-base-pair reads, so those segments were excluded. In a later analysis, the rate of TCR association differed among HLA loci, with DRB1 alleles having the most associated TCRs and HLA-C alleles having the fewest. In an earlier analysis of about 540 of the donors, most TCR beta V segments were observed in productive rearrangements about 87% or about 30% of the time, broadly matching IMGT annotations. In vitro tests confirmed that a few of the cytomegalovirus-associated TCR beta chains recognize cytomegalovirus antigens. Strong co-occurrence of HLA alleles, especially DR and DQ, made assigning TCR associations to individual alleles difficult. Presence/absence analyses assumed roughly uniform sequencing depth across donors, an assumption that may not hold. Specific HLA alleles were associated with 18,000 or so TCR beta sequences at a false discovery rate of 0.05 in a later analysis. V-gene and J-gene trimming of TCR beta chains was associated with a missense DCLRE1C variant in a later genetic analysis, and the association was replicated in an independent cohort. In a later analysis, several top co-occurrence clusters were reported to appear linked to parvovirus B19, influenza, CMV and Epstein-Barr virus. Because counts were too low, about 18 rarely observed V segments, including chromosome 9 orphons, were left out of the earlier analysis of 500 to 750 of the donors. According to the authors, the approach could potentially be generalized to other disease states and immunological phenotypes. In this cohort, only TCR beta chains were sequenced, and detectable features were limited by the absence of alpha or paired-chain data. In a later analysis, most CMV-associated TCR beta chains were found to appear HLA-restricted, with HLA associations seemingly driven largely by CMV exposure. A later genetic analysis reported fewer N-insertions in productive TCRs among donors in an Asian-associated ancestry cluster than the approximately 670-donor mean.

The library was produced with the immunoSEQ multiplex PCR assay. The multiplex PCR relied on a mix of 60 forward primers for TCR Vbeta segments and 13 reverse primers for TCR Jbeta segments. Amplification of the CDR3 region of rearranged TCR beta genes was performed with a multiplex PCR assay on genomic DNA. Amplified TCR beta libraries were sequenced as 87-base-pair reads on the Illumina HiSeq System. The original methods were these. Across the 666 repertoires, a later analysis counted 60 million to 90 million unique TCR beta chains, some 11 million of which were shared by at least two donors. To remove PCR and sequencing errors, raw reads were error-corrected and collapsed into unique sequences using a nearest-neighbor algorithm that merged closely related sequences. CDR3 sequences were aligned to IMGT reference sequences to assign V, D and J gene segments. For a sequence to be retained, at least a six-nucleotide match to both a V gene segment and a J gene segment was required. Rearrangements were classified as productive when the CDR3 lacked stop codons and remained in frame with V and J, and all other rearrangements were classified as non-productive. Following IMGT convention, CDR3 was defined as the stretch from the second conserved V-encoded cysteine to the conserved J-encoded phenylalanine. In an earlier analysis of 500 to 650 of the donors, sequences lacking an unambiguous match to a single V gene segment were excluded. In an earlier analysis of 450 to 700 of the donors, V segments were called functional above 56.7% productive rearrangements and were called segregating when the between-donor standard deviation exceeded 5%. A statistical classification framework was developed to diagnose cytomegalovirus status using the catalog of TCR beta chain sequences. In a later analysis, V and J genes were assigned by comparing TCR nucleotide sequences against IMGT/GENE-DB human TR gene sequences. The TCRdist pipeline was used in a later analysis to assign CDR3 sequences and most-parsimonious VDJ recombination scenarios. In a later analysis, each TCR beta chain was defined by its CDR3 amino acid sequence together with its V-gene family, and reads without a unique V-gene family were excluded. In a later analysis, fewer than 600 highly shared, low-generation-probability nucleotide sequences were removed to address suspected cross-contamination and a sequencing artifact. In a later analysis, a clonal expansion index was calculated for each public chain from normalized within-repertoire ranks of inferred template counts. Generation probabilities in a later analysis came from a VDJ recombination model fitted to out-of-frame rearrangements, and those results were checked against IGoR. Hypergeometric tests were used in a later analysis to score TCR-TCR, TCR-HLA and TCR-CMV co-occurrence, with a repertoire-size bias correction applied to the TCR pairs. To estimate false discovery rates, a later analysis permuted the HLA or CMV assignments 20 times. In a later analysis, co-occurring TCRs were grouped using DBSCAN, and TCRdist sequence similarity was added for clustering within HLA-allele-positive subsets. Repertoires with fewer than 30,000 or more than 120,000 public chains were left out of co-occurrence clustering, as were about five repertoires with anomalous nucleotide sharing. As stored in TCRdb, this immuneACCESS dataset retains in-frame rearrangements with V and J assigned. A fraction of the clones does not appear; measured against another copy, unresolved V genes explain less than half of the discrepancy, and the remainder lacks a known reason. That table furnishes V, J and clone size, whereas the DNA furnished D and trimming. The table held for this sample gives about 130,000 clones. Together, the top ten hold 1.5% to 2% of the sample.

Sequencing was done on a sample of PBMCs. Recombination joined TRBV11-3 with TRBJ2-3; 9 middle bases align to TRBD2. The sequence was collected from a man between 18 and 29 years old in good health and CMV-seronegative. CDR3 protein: CASSPWTSAYTDTQYF. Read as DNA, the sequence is TGTGCCAGCAGCCCCTGGACTAGCGCTTACACAGATACGCAGTATTTT.